This section outlines one TCR beta chain sequence together with its context. This table comes from immunoSEQ multiplex PCR, and its TCRdb copy is limited to in-frame clones, with some not included. The repertoire holds 40,000 to 45,000 clones, just under 70% seen once, with roughly 6.3% in the top ten. The data were obtained in a study of blood T cell repertoires in COVID-19. V dropped 5 bases and J dropped 0 bases, with 17 bases sitting between them. The CDR3 covers 18 residues. CDR1 MNHNY and CDR2 SVGAGI come from the germline V gene (reference sequence). The origin of this receptor is a man aged 80 or over with acute or convalescent COVID-19. The sample consisted of peripheral blood. The chain joins TRBV6-6 to TRBJ1-6; perhaps TRBD1 as D (5 bases). This CDR3 reads CASSLYGRGSSYNSPLHF. CDR3 bases: TGTGCCAGCAGTCTATACGGGAGGGGAAGCTCCTATAATTCACCCCTCCACTTT.